The entry below describes one TCR beta chain. No antigen is known for it. This sample was included in a study of Ad26.COV2.S vaccination and SARS-CoV-2 variants. Points from the study as a whole: Spike-specific TCR breadth was greater after Ad26.COV2.S than placebo. It was reported that spike-specific CD8+ and CD4+ T cell responses were substantially broad after vaccination.

As to treatment: about 20 received Ad26.COV2.S at low or high dose, single or two shots; five or six received placebo; per-sample allocation not given. Specimens were obtained on day 63 following the first vaccine or placebo injection. An adult donor aged 18-55 years was enrolled in Boston. The assay was immunoSEQ multiplex PCR, and TCRdb's table has in-frame clones only and misses some. The sample has roughly 300,000 clones; 88% are singletons. Trimming took off 2 bases at V and 9 bases at J, with 17 bases between the two ends. The CDR3 sequence is 15 residues long. Germline loops: CDR1 SGHTA, CDR2 FQGTGA.

The TCR was taken from a person between 18 and 65 years old who received the Ad26.COV2.S COVID-19 vaccine or a placebo. The sample was peripheral blood, taken in a trial of Ad26.COV2.S vaccine versus placebo. The rearrangement links TRBV7-3 to TRBJ2-1; D unresolved. As DNA, the CDR3 is TGTGCCAGCAGCTTAGACCTAAACCCTGCCAGTGAGCAGTTCTTC. Amino acid sequence: CASSLDLNPASEQFF. The complete variable domain, with remaining parts taken from reference TRBV7-3 and TRBJ2-1, reads GAGVSQTPSNKVTEKGKYVELRCDPISGHTALYWYRQSLGQGPEFLIYFQGTGAADDSGLPNDRFFAVRPEGSVSTLKIQRTERGDSAVYLCASSLDLNPASEQFFGPGTRLTVL.